A selection of T cell receptor beta chains follows, all from one sample in a study of T-cell memory formation after mild COVID-19. TCRdb used MiXCR to reprocess the 5' RACE reads, holding one entry per CDR3 protein. This table has about 55,000 distinct CDR3 sequences, 9.5% appearing once. Source material: PBMCs or a T cell subset sorted from them (not recorded which). Source of these receptors: a man between 18 and 29 years old who had mild COVID-19 (a few samples of this study predate the infection). Cell type and time point are not known. CDR3s include the opening cysteine and the closing phenylalanine or tryptophan.

V gene,J gene,CDR3 protein
TRBV7-8,TRBJ1-5,CASSLREVDSNQPQHF
TRBV7-2,TRBJ2-1,CASSFGLRGAGADEQFF
TRBV7-2,TRBJ1-5,CASSPRGSNQPQHF
TRBV5-1,TRBJ2-5,CASSPGGEETQYF
TRBV24-1,TRBJ2-2,CATSDTFYAGSTGELFF
TRBV28,TRBJ2-1,CASRAAYNEQFF
TRBV5-6,TRBJ1-5,CASSLSGQGGNQPQHF
TRBV5-1,TRBJ2-4,CASSLGQGPAKNIQYF
TRBV5-1,TRBJ2-3,CATQLAGSTDTQYF
TRBV27,TRBJ2-1,CASRLLGGEQFF
TRBV12-3/TRBV12-4,TRBJ1-3,CASSLVQGIYF
TRBV7-9,TRBJ1-1,CASSLSSTEAFF
TRBV5-1,TRBJ2-3,CASSPGLASTDTQYF
TRBV25-1,TRBJ2-1,CASSELTSSYNEQFF
TRBV5-1,TRBJ2-7,CASSLAGQGKGSYEQYF
TRBV18,TRBJ2-3,CASSPSTDTQYF
TRBV2,TRBJ1-6,CASSGNSPLHF
TRBV7-2,TRBJ2-3,CASSTTGVRVSVDTQYF